The 4 T cell receptor beta chains in this list originate from one sample, sequenced in a study of shared clonotypes between healthy human individuals. Profiling relied on immunoSEQ multiplex PCR, and the TCRdb table lists in-frame clones only, not all of them. Seen here are 2,100,000 or so clones, 90% to 96% observed once, and the top ten hold 0.1% to 0.15%. Material for sequencing was naive CD4+ T cells sorted from blood. Subset noted: CD45RA+ positively selected. Receptor source: a man aged 18-30 years in good health.

J is TRBJ2-7 and V is TRBV6-5; D is undetermined. The V gene lost 0 bases and the J gene lost 0 bases, with 9 bases spanning the gap. CDR1 and CDR2 (germline): MNHEY, SVGAGI. CDR3 length: 15 amino acids. CDR3: CASSYSARVSYEQYF. For the CDR3, the DNA is TGTGCCAGCAGTTACTCGGCCCGGGTCTCCTACGAGCAGTACTTC.

The V and J genes are TRBV4-1 and TRBJ2-5, with 8 bases aligning to TRBD1. The J call may be wrong; the DNA end is better matched by TRBJ2-7. The CDR3 totals 16 residues. Germline values: CDR1 MGHRA, CDR2 YSYEKL. The CDR3 nucleotides read TGCGCCAGCAGCCAAGAGGGTGGCAGGGGGCCTGGCGAGCAGTACTTC. It is translated as CASSQEGGRGPGEQYF.

Worth noting for this clone: One junction end disagrees with the germline gene, perhaps due to a read error. The V call is TRBV18, the J call TRBJ2-3; TRBD2 aligns across 8 bases. This CDR3 is 15 amino acids long. CDR1 is KGHSH, CDR2 LQKENI, per germline. The CDR3 reads CASSPPSGSWDTQYF. In nucleotides, the CDR3 is TGTGCCAGCTCTCCACCTAGCGGGTCATGGGATACGCAGTATTTT. Together with reference TRBV18 and TRBJ2-3, the CDR3 gives the full variable domain: NAGVMQNPRHLVRRRGQEARLRCSPMKGHSHVYWYRQLPEEGLKFMVYLQKENIIDESGMPKERFSAEFPKEGPSILRIQQVVRGDSAAYFCASSPPSGSWDTQYFGPGTRLTVL.

The chain links TRBV30 to TRBJ2-3; 14 bases map to TRBD2. Germline-derived CDR1 and CDR2 are GTSNPN and SVGIG (reference sequence). This CDR3 region has 19 residues. The junction had 12 bases not matched to a gene; V was cut back by 4 bases and J by 0 bases. The DNA for the CDR3 is TGTGCCTGGACCCTATGGAGGACTAGCGGGAGGTCTAGCACAGATACGCAGTATTTT. Its translation is CAWTLWRTSGRSSTDTQYF. The whole variable domain, remainder taken from reference TRBV30 and TRBJ2-3, is SQTIHQWPATLVQPVGSPLSLECTVEGTSNPNLYWYRQAAGRGLQLLFYSVGIGQISSEVPQNLSASRPQDRQFILSSKKLLLSDSGFYLCAWTLWRTSGRSSTDTQYFGPGTRLTVL.